This T cell receptor (beta chain) was captured by sequencing in a study of blood T cell repertoires in COVID-19. Assay used: immunoSEQ multiplex PCR; TCRdb lists only in-frame clones, some missing. The data show approximately 200,000 clones, more than 75% seen once. As concerns this clone: A junction boundary mismatches the germline segment, possibly from a read error. Other DNA sequences in this sample translate to the same CDR3.

The CDR3 has 14 amino acids. Germline V gives CDR1 LNHDA, CDR2 SQIVND (reference sequence). The rearrangement joins TRBV19 to TRBJ1-1; 7 positions agree with TRBD1. This receptor was obtained from a person aged 65 to 85 with COVID-19, enrolled during active disease. What was sequenced was peripheral blood. Here the CDR3 DNA reads TGTGCTAGTATAGAGGGGGCTCGGAACACTGAAGCTTTCTTT. Its protein is CASIEGARNTEAFF.